A single TCR beta chain is shown here with its context. The antigen remains undetermined. TCRdb re-derived calls from the RT-PCR reads in MiXCR, one entry per CDR3 protein. The table has 630,000 or so distinct CDR3 sequences, approximately 14% seen once. Germline assignment: CDR1 SGHDT and CDR2 YYEEEE. The CDR3 extends over 14 amino acids. V was pared by 2 bases and J by 2 bases, with 11 bases between. The data originate from a study of response to subunit inactivated influenza vaccine. Whole-study findings and limits: Authors suggested few new T cells are recruited by each seasonal influenza vaccination.

The sequenced sample was PBMCs from blood, obtained 11 to 12 days after vaccination. The rearrangement links TRBV5-6 to TRBJ2-7, with D uncertain. This receptor was identified in a man aged 45-65 years who received an inactivated influenza vaccine. CDR3 protein: CASSLRFETYEQYF. The CDR3 nucleotides read TGTGCCAGCAGCTTAAGATTTGAAACCTACGAGCAGTACTTC.